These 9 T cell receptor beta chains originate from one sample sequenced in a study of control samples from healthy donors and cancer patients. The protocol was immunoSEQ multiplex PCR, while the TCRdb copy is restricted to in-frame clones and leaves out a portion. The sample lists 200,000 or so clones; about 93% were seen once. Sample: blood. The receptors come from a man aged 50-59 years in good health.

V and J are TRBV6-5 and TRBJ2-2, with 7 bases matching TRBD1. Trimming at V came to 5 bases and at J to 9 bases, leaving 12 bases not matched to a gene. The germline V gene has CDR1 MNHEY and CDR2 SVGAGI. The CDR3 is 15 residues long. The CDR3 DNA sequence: TGTGCCAGCAGTACGCGAAATTACAGGGGCTGGGAGCTGTTTTTT. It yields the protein CASSTRNYRGWELFF.

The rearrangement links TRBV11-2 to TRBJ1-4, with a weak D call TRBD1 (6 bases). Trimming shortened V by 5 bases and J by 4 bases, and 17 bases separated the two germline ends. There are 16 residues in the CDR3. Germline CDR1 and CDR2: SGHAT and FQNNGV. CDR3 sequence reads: CASSPASDRLNEKLFF. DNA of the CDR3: TGTGCCAGCAGCCCCGCCTCGGACAGACTTAATGAAAAACTGTTTTTT.

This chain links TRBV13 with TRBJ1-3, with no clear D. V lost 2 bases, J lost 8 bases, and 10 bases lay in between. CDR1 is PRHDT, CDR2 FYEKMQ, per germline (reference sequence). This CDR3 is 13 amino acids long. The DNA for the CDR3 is TGTGCCAGCAGCTTACCCGGCGGGTACACCATATATTTT. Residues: CASSLPGGYTIYF.

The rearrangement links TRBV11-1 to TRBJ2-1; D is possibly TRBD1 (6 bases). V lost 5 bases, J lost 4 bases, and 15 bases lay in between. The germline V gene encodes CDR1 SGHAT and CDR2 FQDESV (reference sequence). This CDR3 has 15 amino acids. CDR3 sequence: CASSLQGDKYNEQFF. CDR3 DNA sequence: TGTGCCAGCAGCCTACAGGGAGATAAATACAATGAGCAGTTCTTC.

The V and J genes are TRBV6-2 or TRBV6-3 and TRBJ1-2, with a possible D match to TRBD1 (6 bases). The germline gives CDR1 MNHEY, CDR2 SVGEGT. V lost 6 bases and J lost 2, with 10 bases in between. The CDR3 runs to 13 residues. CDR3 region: CASSIQGNYGYTF. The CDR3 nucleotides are TGTGCCAGCAGCATACAGGGAAACTATGGCTACACCTTC.

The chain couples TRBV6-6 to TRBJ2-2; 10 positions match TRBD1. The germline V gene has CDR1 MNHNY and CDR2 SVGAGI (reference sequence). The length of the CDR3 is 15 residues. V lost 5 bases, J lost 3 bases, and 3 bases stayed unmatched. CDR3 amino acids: CASSLGTGDTGELFF. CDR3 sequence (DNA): TGTGCCAGCAGTCTCGGGACAGGGGACACCGGGGAGCTGTTTTTT.

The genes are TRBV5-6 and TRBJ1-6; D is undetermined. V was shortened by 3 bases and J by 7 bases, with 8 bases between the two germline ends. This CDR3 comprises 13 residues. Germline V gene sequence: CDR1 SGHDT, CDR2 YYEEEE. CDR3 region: CASSWGQNSPLHF. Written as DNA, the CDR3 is TGTGCCAGCAGCTGGGGTCAGAATTCACCCCTCCACTTT.

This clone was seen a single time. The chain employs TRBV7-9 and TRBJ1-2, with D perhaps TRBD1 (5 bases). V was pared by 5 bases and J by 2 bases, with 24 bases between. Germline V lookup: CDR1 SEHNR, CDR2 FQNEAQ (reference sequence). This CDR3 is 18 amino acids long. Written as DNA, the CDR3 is TGTGCCAGCAGCCAAAGGACTACCGGGACGGATCCAAACTATGGCTACACCTTC. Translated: CASSQRTTGTDPNYGYTF.

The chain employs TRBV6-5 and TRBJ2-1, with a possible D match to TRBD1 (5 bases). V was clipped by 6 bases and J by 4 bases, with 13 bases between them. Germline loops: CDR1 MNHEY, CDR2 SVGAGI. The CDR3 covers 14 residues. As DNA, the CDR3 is TGTGCCAGCAGGACAGTGGTACGTTACAATGAGCAGTTCTTC. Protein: CASRTVVRYNEQFF.